In this sample, the clone carrying this T cell receptor beta chain turned up once. Only in-frame clones appear in the TCRdb table, and some are missing; sequencing was by immunoSEQ multiplex PCR. In the table there are approximately 18,000 clones, more than 65% of which are singletons. This entry comes from a study of OX40 agonist ivuxolimab in advanced cancers. Germline V CDR1 and CDR2: KGHSH, LQKENI. The CDR3 consists of 15 residues. Losses at the gene ends were 2 bases for V and 3 bases for J; bases not matched to a gene: 7. The J gene is TRBJ2-7, the V gene TRBV18, with 7 bases aligning to TRBD2. The source is an adult with an advanced solid tumor such as melanoma, head and neck, liver or kidney cancer. The sequencing used CD4+ or CD8+ T cells sorted from blood, collected in a trial of the OX40 agonist ivuxolimab. The CDR3 protein is CASSPSGPGGYEQYF. In nucleotides, the CDR3 is TGTGCCAGCTCACCATCAGGACCGGGAGGCTACGAGCAGTACTTC.